This TCR beta chain was recorded in a study of breast tumors, draining lymph nodes, adjacent tissues. This clonotype was seen only a few times. Its antigen remains unknown. TCRdb independently ran MiXCR on the multiplex PCR reads; one entry per CDR3 protein. The sample has 150,000 to 200,000 distinct CDR3 sequences, approximately 33% seen once. Overall study findings and caveats: Most tumor T cells seemingly derive from lymph node, then expand in tumor. Tumor repertoires ranked between lymph nodes and nontumor tissue in diversity, with V and J gene preferences. Data only fit, rather than demonstrated, lymph node origin of most tumor T cells.

Axillary draining lymph nodes of breast cancer patients supplied the node samples. J lost 8 bases, V lost 2 bases, and 9 bases had no gene match. There are 16 residues in the CDR3. In germline, CDR1 is MNHNS, CDR2 SASEGT. The receptor was isolated from a female donor with breast cancer. Some clones in this sample may be carry-over from other donors' samples. The sample consisted of axillary lymph node tissue. The rearrangement joins TRBV6-1 to TRBJ2-7, with 13 nucleotides matching TRBD2. Written as DNA, the CDR3 is TGTGCCAGCAGTGAAATAGGCACTAGCGGGAGGGTGAAGCAGTACTTC. Translated: CASSEIGTSGRVKQYF.